The T cell receptor (beta chain) described here comes from a study of T cell clonotyping in hematopoietic cell transplantation. Study summary: Cytoreduction preceded collection of pretransplant recipient samples.

Concerning this clone: Its matching antigen is unknown. Other DNA sequences in the sample encode the same CDR3.

Indicated time point: recipient sample about 28 days before transplant, after cytoreduction. Samples: about 28 days before transplant, then days 30, 100 and 180 after. Using immunoSEQ multiplex PCR, the repertoire was profiled, and TCRdb retains in-frame clones only, with some absent. The table includes 15,000 to 20,000 clones, roughly 86% detected once. Study-wide findings and caveats: After transplant, recipient diversity fell while pathologically expanded clonotypes grew through day 180.

The length of the CDR3 is 14 residues. With 3 bases clipped from V and 4 bases from J, the junction kept 4 bases outside the gene matches. Looked up from germline, CDR1 is LNHDA and CDR2 is SQIVND (reference sequence). V and J are TRBV19 and TRBJ2-7, with TRBD1 matching over 9 bases. Specimen: peripheral blood mononuclear cells, collected before stem cell transplant. The receptor was isolated from a man over 45 with acute myeloid leukemia. Some clones in this sample may be carry-over from other donors' samples. The CDR3 spells CASSMGQGGYEQYF. CDR3 DNA: TGTGCCAGTAGTATGGGACAGGGTGGTTACGAGCAGTACTTC. The full variable domain, in which reference TRBV19 and TRBJ2-7 provide the parts outside the CDR3, is DGGITQSPKYLFRKEGQNVTLSCEQNLNHDAMYWYRQDPGQGLRLIYYSQIVNDFQKGDIAEGYSVSREKKESFPLTVTSAQKNPTAFYLCASSMGQGGYEQYFGPGTRLTVT.